A selection of T cell receptor beta chains follows, all from one sample in a study of immune evolution from preneoplasia to lung adenocarcinoma. Produced via immunoSEQ multiplex PCR; TCRdb's table is partial and in-frame only. The sample carries 3,500 to 4,500 clones, around 77% recorded once. Sequencing was done on a sample of FFPE adjacent normal lung tissue. These receptors came from a person between 60 and 79 years old with lung adenocarcinoma. CDR3s include the opening cysteine and the closing phenylalanine or tryptophan. A D gene is named only where the DNA matches it firmly. Not all rows give a size; the values are once, few, many and, for expanded clones, a class.

v_call	j_call	clone_size	d_call	cdr3_nt	cdr3_aa
TRBV7-3	TRBJ2-1	NA	TRBD2	TGTGCCAGCAGCCCATTTGGGTCTAGCGGGAGGGCTGGTAAGCAGTTCTTC	CASSPFGSSGRAGKQFF
TRBV11-3	TRBJ2-5	NA	TRBD1	TGTGCCAGCAGCCTAGGGACAGAGGGAGAGACCCAGTACTTC	CASSLGTEGETQYF
TRBV9	TRBJ2-7	few	TRBD1	TGTGCCAGCAGCGTACTCGCACAGGGGAATGACGAGCAGTACTTC	CASSVLAQGNDEQYF
TRBV6-1	TRBJ1-1	NA	TRBD1	TGTGCCAGCCCTAATACAGGGGCCAAGAACGAAGCTTTCTTT	CASPNTGAKNEAFF
TRBV18	TRBJ1-1	NA	NA	TGTGCCAGCTCACCACCTAGGGCCGCTGAAGCTTTCTTT	CASSPPRAAEAFF
TRBV30	TRBJ1-2	NA	TRBD1	TGTGCCTGGAGCCTACAGGGGGTTGGCTACACCTTC	CAWSLQGVGYTF
TRBV27	TRBJ2-7	once	NA	TGTGCCAGCAGTTTCGTCGGGACACCACTTAGGGAGCAGTACTTC	CASSFVGTPLREQYF
TRBV6-6	TRBJ2-7	few	NA	TGTGCCAGCAGTTACTCGTTGCACGAGCAGTACTTC	CASSYSLHEQYF
TRBV15	TRBJ1-1	NA	TRBD1	TGTGCCACCAGCAGAGAGGGGGACAGGAACACTGAAGCTTTCTTT	CATSREGDRNTEAFF
TRBV4-1	TRBJ2-5	NA	NA	TGCGCCAGCAGCCAAGGTCCCCTCATTCGGAGCACTAACAAGAAAGAGACCCAGTACTTC	CASSQGPLIRSTNKKETQYF
TRBV7-8	TRBJ2-7	NA	TRBD2	TGTGCCAGCAGCTTAGGTGCGGGAGGGCCGAGCGAGCAGTACTTC	CASSLGAGGPSEQYF
TRBV6-5	TRBJ2-7	NA	NA	TGTGCCAGCAGTGCCAGACAGCCACAGGGCGAGCAGTACTTC	CASSARQPQGEQYF
TRBV29-1	TRBJ2-2	NA	NA	TGCAGCGTTGAAGGGGGGGATGCGAACACCGGGGAGCTGTTTTTT	CSVEGGDANTGELFF
TRBV11-2	TRBJ2-7	NA	NA	TGTGCCAGCAGCCCAAGATCACCCGAGCAGTACTTC	CASSPRSPEQYF
TRBV2	TRBJ2-2	NA	NA	TGTGCCAGCAGTGTGGGTTGGCAAAACACCGGGGAGCTGTTTTTT	CASSVGWQNTGELFF
TRBV7-9	TRBJ2-7	NA	NA	TGTGCCAGCAGCTTCGGGTCTAGGACAGCGATCTCCTACGAGCAGTACTTC	CASSFGSRTAISYEQYF
TRBV7-6	TRBJ2-7	NA	TRBD2	TGTGCCAGCAGCCAAGCCCTAGCGGGAGAAACGGACGAGCAGTACTTC	CASSQALAGETDEQYF
TRBV28	TRBJ1-5	once	NA	TGTGCCAGCAGTTTATCTGTGGCAGGTGGCAATCAGCCCCAGCATTTT	CASSLSVAGGNQPQHF
TRBV6-6	TRBJ2-2	few	NA	TGTGCCAGCAGTTACTCGATCGACGGCACCGGGGAGCTGTTTTTT	CASSYSIDGTGELFF
TRBV5-6	TRBJ1-1	NA	NA	TGTGCCAGCAGCTTAGTGACGGGAGGAGGGAACACTGAAGCTTTCTTT	CASSLVTGGGNTEAFF
TRBV15	TRBJ2-3	once	TRBD2	TGTGCCACCAGCAGTCACTTAGCGGGACCCAGCACAGATACGCAGTATTTT	CATSSHLAGPSTDTQYF
TRBV11-2	TRBJ2-1	few	TRBD2	TGTGCCAGCAGCTTAGTGTCATCGGCTAGCGGGAGAGGTGAGCAGTTCTTC	CASSLVSSASGRGEQFF
TRBV28	TRBJ2-1	NA	NA	TGTGCCAGCAGTTTTGGAGTACCAACGCGACTTTACAATGAGCAGTTCTTC	CASSFGVPTRLYNEQFF
TRBV7-2	TRBJ1-2	NA	NA	TGTGCCAGCAGCCTACACTATGGCTACACCTTC	CASSLHYGYTF
TRBV29-1	TRBJ2-5	few	NA	TGCAGCGTTGAAGGGGGGGTTCAAGAGACCCAGTACTTC	CSVEGGVQETQYF
TRBV6-5	TRBJ2-1	NA	TRBD2	TGTGCCAGCAGTTTCCAGAGCGGGAGAGGGTCGAATGAGCAGTTCTTC	CASSFQSGRGSNEQFF
TRBV6-4	TRBJ1-5	NA	NA	TGTGCCAGCAGGGGGGTCCTTGGGACAAATCAGCCCCAGCATTTT	CASRGVLGTNQPQHF
TRBV7-2	TRBJ2-2	NA	NA	TGTGCCAGCAGCTTTGTTAGCGTTACCGGGGAGCTGTTTTTT	CASSFVSVTGELFF
TRBV27	TRBJ1-3	NA	NA	TGTGCCAGCAGTTTACGAACCCCGTACTCTGGAAACACCATATATTTT	CASSLRTPYSGNTIYF
TRBV19	TRBJ2-6	NA	NA	TGTGCCAGTAGTATGGCGAGAGGGGCCAACGTCCTGACTTTC	CASSMARGANVLTF
TRBV6-5	TRBJ1-3	NA	NA	TGTGCCAGCAGTTTGGACGGATCTGGAAACACCATATATTTT	CASSLDGSGNTIYF
TRBV30	TRBJ1-2	NA	NA	TGTGCCTGGAGTGTCCTTCGGACGGGGTCCTATGGCTACACCTTC	CAWSVLRTGSYGYTF
TRBV19	TRBJ1-4	NA	NA	TGTGCCAGTAGTAGCTGGGGACCAAATGAAAAACTGTTTTTT	CASSSWGPNEKLFF
TRBV7-9	TRBJ2-1	NA	TRBD2	TGTGCCAGCAGTCGACTAGCGGGGGGAATAGGCAATGAGCAGTTCTTC	CASSRLAGGIGNEQFF
TRBV11-2	TRBJ2-7	NA	TRBD2	TGTGCCAGCAGCTTAACTAGCGGGAGCTCCTACGAGCAGTACTTC	CASSLTSGSSYEQYF